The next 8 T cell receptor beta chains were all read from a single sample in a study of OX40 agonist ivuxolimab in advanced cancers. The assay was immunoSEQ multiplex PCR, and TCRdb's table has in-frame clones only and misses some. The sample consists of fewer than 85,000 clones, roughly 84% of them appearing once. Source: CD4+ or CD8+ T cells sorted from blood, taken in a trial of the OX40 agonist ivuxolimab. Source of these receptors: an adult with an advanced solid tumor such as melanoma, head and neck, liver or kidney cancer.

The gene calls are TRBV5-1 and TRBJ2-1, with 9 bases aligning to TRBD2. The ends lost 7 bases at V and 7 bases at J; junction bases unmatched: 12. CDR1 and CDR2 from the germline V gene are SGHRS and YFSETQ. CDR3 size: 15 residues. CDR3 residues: CASGQAGGVANEQFF. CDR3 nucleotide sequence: TGCGCCAGCGGACAAGCGGGAGGAGTGGCTAATGAGCAGTTCTTC.

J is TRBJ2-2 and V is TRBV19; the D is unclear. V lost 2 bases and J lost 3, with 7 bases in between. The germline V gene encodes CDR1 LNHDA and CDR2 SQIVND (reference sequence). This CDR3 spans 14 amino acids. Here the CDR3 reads CASSINWDTGELFF. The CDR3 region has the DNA TGTGCCAGTAGTATAAACTGGGACACCGGGGAGCTGTTTTTT.

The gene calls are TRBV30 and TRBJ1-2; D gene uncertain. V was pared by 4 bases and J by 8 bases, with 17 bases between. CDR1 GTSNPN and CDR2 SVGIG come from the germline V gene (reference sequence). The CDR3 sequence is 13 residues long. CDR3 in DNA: TGTGCCTGGACCGGGCTCTCCAGTGGAGGCTACACCTTC. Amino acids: CAWTGLSSGGYTF.

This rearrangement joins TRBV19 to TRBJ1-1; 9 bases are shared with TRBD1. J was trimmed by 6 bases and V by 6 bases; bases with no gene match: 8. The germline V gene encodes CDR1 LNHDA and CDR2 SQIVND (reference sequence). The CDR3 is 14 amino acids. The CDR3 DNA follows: TGTGCCAGTAGCCGGGACAGGGATATCGCTGAAGCTTTCTTT. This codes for CASSRDRDIAEAFF. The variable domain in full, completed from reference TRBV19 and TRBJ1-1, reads DGGITQSPKYLFRKEGQNVTLSCEQNLNHDAMYWYRQDPGQGLRLIYYSQIVNDFQKGDIAEGYSVSREKKESFPLTVTSAQKNPTAFYLCASSRDRDIAEAFFGQGTRLTVV.

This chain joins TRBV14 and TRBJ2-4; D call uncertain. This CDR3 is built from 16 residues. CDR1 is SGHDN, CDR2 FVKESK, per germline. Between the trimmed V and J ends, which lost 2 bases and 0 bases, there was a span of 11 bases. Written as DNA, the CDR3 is TGTGCCAGCAGCCAAAATACCCTACTAGCCAAAAACATTCAGTACTTC. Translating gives CASSQNTLLAKNIQYF.

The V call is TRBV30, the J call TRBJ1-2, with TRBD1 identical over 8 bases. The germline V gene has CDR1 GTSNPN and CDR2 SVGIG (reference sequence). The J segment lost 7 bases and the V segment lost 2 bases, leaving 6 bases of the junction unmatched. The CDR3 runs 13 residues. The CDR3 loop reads CAWSNDRGGGYTF. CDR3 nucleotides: TGTGCCTGGAGTAATGACAGGGGAGGTGGCTACACCTTC.

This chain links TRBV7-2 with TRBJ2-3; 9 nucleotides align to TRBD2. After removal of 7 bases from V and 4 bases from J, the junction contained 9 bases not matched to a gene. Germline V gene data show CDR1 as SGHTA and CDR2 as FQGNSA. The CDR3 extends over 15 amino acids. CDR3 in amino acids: CASTKFSGSADTQYF. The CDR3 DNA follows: TGTGCCAGCACCAAATTTAGCGGGAGTGCAGATACGCAGTATTTT.

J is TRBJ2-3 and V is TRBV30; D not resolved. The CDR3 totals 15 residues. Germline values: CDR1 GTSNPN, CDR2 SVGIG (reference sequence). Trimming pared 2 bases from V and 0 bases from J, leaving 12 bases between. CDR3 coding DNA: TGTGCCTGGAGTCAGAAAAGACCCAGCACAGATACGCAGTATTTT. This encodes CAWSQKRPSTDTQYF.